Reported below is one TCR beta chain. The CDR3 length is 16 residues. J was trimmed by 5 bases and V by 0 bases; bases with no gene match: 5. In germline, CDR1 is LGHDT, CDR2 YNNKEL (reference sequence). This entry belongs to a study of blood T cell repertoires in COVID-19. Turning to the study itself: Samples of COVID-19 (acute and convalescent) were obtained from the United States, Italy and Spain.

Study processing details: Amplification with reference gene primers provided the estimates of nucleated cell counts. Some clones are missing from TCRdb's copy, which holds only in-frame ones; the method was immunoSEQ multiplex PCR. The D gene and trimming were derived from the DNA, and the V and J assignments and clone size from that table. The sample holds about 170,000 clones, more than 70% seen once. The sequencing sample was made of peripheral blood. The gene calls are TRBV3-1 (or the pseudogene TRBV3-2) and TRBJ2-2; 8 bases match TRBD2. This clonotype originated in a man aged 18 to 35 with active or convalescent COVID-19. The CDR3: CASSQESSGTTGELFF. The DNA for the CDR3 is TGTGCCAGCAGCCAAGAGAGTAGCGGGACTACCGGGGAGCTGTTTTTT.